The clone carrying this T cell receptor (beta chain) is medium-sized (0.01 to 0.1%) by share. Its antigen is still unknown. TCRdb called the 5' RACE reads again in MiXCR, with one record for every CDR3 protein. The profile shows some 12,000 distinct CDR3 sequences, 40% to 55% of them singletons. Study-level findings and limits: Larger-cohort validation covered only one TCR beta V-J rearrangement.

The CDR3 spans 14 residues. V lost 3 bases, J lost 4 bases, and 4 bases stayed unmatched. Germline CDR1 and CDR2: SEHNR and FQNEAQ (reference sequence). Material: tumor-infiltrating naive CD4+ T cells sorted from the breast tumor. Sample subset: naive CD4+ T cells, CD4+CD45RA+CD25-. The chain employs TRBV7-9 and TRBJ2-5; 8 bases agree with TRBD1. The sequence came from a female donor with breast cancer. CDR3 residues: CASSLDRVPETQYF. CDR3 nucleotides: TGTGCCAGCAGCTTGGACAGGGTCCCAGAGACCCAGTACTTC.